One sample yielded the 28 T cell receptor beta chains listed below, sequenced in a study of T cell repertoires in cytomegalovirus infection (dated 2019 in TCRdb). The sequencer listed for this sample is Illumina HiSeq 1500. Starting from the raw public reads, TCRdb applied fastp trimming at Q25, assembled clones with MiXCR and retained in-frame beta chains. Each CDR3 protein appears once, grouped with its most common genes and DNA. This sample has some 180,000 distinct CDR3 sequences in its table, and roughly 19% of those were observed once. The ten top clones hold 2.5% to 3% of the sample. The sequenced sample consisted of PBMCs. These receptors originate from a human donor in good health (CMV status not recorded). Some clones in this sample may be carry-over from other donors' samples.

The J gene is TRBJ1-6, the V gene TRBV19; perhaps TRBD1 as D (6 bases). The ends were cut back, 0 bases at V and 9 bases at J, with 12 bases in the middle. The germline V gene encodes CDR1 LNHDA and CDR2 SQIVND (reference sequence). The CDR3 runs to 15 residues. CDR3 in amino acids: CASSIDQPGASPLHF. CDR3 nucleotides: TGTGCCAGTAGTATAGATCAGCCAGGGGCTTCACCCCTCCACTTT. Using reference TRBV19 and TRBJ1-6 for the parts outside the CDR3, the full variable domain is DGGITQSPKYLFRKEGQNVTLSCEQNLNHDAMYWYRQDPGQGLRLIYYSQIVNDFQKGDIAEGYSVSREKKESFPLTVTSAQKNPTAFYLCASSIDQPGASPLHFGNGTRLTVT.

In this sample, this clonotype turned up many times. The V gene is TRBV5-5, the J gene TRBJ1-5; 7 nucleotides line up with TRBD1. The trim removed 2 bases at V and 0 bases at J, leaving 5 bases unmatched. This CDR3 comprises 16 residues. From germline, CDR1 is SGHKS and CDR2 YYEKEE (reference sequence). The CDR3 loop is CASSFSTGPSNQPQHF. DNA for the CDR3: TGTGCCAGCAGCTTCTCGACAGGGCCTAGCAATCAGCCCCAGCATTTT.

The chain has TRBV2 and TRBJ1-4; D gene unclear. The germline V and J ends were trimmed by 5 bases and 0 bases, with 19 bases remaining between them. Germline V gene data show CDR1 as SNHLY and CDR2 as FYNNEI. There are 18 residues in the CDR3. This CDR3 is CASSLYRGKQTTNEKLFF. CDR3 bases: TGTGCCAGCAGTTTGTATCGGGGAAAGCAGACAACTAATGAAAAACTGTTTTTT.

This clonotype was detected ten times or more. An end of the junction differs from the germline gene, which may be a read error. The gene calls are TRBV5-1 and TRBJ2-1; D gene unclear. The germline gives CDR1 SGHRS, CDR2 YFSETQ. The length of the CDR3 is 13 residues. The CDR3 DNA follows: TGTGCCAGCAGCTTGGACTCCTACAATGAGCAGTTCTTC. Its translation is CASSLDSYNEQFF.

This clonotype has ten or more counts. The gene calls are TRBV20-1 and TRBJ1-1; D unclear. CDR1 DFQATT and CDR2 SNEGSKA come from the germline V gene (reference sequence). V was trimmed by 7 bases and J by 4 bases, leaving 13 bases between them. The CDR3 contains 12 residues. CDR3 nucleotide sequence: TGCAGTGTGAGTAGGGTTGGCACTGAAGCTTTCTTT. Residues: CSVSRVGTEAFF.

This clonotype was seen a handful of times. The CDR3 region is CASSRKEGRGEQFF. CDR3 DNA sequence: TGTGCCAGCAGCAGAAAGGAGGGCCGTGGTGAGCAGTTCTTC. This rearrangement joins TRBV9 to TRBJ2-1; D is perhaps TRBD2 (6 bases). V was pared by 4 bases and J by 9 bases, with 17 bases between. CDR3 size: 14 residues. The germline gives CDR1 SGDLS, CDR2 YYNGEE.

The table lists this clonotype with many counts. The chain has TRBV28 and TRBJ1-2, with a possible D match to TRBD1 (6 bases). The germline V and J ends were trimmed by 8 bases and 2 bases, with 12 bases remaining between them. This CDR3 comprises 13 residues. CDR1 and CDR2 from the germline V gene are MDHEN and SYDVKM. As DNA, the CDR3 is TGTGCCAGCGCGGAGGGGGTGAACTATGGCTACACCTTC. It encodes CASAEGVNYGYTF.

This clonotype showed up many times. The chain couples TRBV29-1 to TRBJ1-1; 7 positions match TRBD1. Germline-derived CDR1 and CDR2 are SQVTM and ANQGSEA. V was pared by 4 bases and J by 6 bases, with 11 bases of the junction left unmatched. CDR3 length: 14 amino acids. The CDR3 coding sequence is TGCAGCGTTGGGGCACGGACAGGAAGGGCTGAAGCTTTCTTT. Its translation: CSVGARTGRAEAFF.

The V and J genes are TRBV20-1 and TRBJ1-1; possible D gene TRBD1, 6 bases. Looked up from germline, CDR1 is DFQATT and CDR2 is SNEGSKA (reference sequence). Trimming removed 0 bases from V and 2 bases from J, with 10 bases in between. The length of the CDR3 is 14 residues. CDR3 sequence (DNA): TGCAGTGCTAGAGAGGGACATCCAAACACTGAAGCTTTCTTT. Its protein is CSAREGHPNTEAFF.

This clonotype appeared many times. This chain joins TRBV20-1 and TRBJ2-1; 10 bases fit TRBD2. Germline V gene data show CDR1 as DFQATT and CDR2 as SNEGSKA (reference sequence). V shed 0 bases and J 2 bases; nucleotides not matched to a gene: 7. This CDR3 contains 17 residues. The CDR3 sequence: CSARDPSGSSPYNEQFF. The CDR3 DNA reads TGCAGTGCTAGAGATCCTAGCGGGAGCTCACCCTACAATGAGCAGTTCTTC.

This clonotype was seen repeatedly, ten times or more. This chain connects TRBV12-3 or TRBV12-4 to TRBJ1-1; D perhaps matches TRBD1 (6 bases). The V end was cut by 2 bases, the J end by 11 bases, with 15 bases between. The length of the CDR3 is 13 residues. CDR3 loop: CASSLQGRFSAFF. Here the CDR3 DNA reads TGTGCCAGCAGTTTACAGGGGAGGTTTAGCGCTTTCTTT.

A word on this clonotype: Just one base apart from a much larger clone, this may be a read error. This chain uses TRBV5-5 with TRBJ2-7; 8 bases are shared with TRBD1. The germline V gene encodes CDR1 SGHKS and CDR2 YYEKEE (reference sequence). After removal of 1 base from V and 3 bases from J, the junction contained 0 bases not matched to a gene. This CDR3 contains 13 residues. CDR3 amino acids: CASSLTGGYEQYF. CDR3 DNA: TGTGCCAGCAGCTTGACAGGGGGCTACGAGCAGTACTTC.

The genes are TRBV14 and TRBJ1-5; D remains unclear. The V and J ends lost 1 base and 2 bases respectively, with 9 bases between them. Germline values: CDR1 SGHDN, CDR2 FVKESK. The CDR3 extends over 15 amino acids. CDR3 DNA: TGTGCCAGCAGCCAAGTCATGGGTGGCAATCAGCCCCAGCATTTT. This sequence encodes CASSQVMGGNQPQHF.

This CDR3 is CASSFPANTEAFF. CDR3 in DNA: TGTGCCAGCAGCTTTCCGGCGAACACTGAAGCTTTCTTT. The chain couples TRBV7-6 to TRBJ1-1; D not resolved. Germline CDR1 is SGHVS and CDR2 is FNYEAQ. The V end lost 3 bases, the J end lost 1 base, and 6 bases lay between the germline ends. The CDR3 runs to 13 residues.

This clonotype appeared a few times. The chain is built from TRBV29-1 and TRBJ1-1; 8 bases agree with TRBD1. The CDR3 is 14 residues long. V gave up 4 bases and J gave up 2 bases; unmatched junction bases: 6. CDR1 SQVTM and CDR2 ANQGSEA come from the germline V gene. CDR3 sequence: CSVGTGGANTEAFF. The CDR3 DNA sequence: TGCAGCGTTGGAACAGGGGGAGCAAACACTGAAGCTTTCTTT.

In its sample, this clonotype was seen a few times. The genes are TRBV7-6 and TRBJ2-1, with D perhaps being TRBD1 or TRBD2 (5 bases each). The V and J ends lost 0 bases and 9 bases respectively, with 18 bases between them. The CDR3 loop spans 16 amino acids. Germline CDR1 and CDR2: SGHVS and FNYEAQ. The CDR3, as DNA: TGTGCCAGCAGCTTAGCGCTTACGGGGCCGTCCGGTGAGCAGTTCTTC. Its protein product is CASSLALTGPSGEQFF.

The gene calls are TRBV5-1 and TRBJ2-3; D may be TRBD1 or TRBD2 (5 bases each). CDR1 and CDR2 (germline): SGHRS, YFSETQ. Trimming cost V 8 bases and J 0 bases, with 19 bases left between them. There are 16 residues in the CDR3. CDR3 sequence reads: CASGLPSGRSTDTQYF. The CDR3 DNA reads TGCGCCAGTGGGTTGCCATCGGGACGGAGCACAGATACGCAGTATTTT.

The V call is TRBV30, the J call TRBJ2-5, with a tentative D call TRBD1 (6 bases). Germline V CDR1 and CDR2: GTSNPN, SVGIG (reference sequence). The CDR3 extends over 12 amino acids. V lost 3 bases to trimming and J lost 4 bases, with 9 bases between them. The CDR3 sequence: CAWSTGTETQYF. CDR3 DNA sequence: TGTGCCTGGAGCACAGGGACAGAGACCCAGTACTTC.

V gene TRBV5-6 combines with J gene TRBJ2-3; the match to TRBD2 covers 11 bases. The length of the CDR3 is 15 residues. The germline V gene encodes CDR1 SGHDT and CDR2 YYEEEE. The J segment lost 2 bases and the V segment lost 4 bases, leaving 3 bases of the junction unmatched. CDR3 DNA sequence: TGTGCCAGCAGCCTGACTAGCGGGAACACAGATACGCAGTATTTT. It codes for CASSLTSGNTDTQYF.

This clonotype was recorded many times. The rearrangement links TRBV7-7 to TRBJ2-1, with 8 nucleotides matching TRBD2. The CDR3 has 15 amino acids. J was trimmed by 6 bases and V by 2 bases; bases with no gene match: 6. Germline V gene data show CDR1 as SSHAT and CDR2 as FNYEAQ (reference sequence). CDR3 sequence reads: CASSLQRGLGNEQFF. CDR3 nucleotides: TGTGCCAGCAGCTTACAGCGGGGGCTCGGCAATGAGCAGTTCTTC. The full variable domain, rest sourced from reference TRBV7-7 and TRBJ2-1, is GAGVSQSPRYKVTKRGQDVTLRCDPISSHATLYWYQQALGQGPEFLTYFNYEAQPDKSGLPSDRFSAERPEGSISTLTIQRTEQRDSAMYRCASSLQRGLGNEQFFGPGTRLTVL.

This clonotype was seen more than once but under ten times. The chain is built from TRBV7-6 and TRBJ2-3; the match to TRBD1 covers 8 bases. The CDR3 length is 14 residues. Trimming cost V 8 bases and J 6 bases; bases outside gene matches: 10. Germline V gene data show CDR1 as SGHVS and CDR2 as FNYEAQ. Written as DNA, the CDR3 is TGTGCCAGCGGACAGGGTTCGACTTCGGATACGCAGTATTTT. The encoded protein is CASGQGSTSDTQYF. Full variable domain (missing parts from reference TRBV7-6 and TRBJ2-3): GAGVSQSPRYKVTKRGQDVALRCDPISGHVSLYWYRQALGQGPEFLTYFNYEAQQDKSGLPNDRFSAERPEGSISTLTIQRTEQRDSAMYRCASGQGSTSDTQYFGPGTRLTVL.

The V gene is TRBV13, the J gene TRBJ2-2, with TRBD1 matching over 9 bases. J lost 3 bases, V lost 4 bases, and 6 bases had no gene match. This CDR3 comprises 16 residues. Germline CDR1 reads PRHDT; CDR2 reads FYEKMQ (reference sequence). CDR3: CASSSVGQGDTGELFF. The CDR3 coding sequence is TGTGCCAGCAGCTCCGTGGGACAGGGCGACACCGGGGAGCTGTTTTTT.

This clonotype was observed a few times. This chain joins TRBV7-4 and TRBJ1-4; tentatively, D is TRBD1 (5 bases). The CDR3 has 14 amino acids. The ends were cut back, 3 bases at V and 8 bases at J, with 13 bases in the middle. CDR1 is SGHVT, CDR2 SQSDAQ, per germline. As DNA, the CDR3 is TGTGCCAGCAGCTTGGGACTCGGCGGAGAAAAACTGTTTTTT. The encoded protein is CASSLGLGGEKLFF.

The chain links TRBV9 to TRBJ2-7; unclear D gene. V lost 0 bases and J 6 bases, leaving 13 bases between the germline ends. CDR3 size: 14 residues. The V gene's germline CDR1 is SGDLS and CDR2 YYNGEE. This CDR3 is CASSVAPSRSEQYF. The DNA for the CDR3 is TGTGCCAGCAGCGTAGCCCCCTCTAGATCCGAGCAGTACTTC. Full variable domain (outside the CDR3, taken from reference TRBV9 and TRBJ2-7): DSGVTQTPKHLITATGQRVTLRCSPRSGDLSVYWYQQSLDQGLQFLIQYYNGEERAKGNILERFSAQQFPDLHSELNLSSLELGDSALYFCASSVAPSRSEQYFGPGTRLTVT.

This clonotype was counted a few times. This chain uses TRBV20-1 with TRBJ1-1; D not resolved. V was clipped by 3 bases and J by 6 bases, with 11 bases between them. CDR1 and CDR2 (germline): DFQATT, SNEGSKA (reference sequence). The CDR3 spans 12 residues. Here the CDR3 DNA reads TGCAGTGCTAGCGGCGGGAGCGCTGAAGCTTTCTTT. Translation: CSASGGSAEAFF.

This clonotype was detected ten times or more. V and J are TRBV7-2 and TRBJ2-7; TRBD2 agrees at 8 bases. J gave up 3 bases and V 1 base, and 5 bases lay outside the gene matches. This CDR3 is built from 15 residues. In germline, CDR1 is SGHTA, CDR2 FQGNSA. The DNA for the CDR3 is TGTGCCAGCAGCTTAGACCTAGCGGGCCTCTACGAGCAGTACTTC. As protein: CASSLDLAGLYEQYF. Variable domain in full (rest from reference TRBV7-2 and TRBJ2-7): GAGVSQSPSNKVTEKGKDVELRCDPISGHTALYWYRQSLGQGLEFLIYFQGNSAPDKSGLPSDRFSAERTGGSVSTLTIQRTQQEDSAVYLCASSLDLAGLYEQYFGPGTRLTVT.

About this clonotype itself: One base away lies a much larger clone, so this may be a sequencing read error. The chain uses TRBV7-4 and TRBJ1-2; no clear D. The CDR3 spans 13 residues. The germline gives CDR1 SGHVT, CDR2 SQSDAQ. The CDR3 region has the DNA TGTGCCAGCAGCCCCGACGGACCCTATGGCTACAACTTC. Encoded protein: CASSPDGPYGYNF. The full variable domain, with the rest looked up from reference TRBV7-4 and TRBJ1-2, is GAGVSQSPRYKVAKRGRDVALRCDSISGHVTLYWYRQTLGQGSEVLTYSQSDAQRDKSGRPSGRFSAERPERSVSTLKIQRTEQGDSAVYLCASSPDGPYGYNFGSGTRLTVV.

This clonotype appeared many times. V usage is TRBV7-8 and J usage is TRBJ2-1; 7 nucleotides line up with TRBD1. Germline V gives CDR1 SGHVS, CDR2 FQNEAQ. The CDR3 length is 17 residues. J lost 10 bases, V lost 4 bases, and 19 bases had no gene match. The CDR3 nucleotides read TGTGCCAGCAGCTCTAGAGGGGGCGCTGGGCGATTTGGGGAGCAGTTCTTC. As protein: CASSSRGGAGRFGEQFF.